Below, 32 T cell receptor beta chains from the same sample are listed, as sequenced in a study of blood T cell repertoires in COVID-19. The protocol was immunoSEQ multiplex PCR, while the TCRdb copy is restricted to in-frame clones and leaves out a portion. The sample has about 280,000 clones; 70% to 90% are singletons. The sample consisted of peripheral blood. These receptors came from a woman aged 70 to 79 with acute or convalescent COVID-19.

V is TRBV10-3 and J is TRBJ2-7, with D uncertain. Germline lookup yields CDR1 ENHRY and CDR2 SYGVKD. Trimming removed 4 bases from V and 0 bases from J, with 4 bases in between. The CDR3 is made up of 12 amino acids. The CDR3: CAISGASYEQYF. CDR3 nucleotide sequence: TGTGCCATCAGTGGGGCCTCCTACGAGCAGTACTTC.

The chain is built from TRBV7-9 and TRBJ1-6, with D uncertain. Deletions cut 5 bases from V and 14 bases from J, with 13 bases between. The CDR3 has 12 residues. Germline loops: CDR1 SEHNR, CDR2 FQNEAQ (reference sequence). The CDR3 coding sequence is TGTGCCAGCAGCCCCCCCTATTCGGCCCTCCACTTT. Protein product: CASSPPYSALHF.

The V call is TRBV19, the J call TRBJ2-6, with a possible D match to TRBD2 (6 bases). The CDR3 contains 14 residues. Germline V CDR1 and CDR2: LNHDA, SQIVND (reference sequence). The ends were cut back, 10 bases at V and 2 bases at J, with 12 bases in the middle. CDR3 loop: CATRGLTGANVLTF. CDR3 DNA: TGTGCCACCCGGGGGTTAACTGGGGCCAACGTCCTGACTTTC.

The V gene is TRBV3-1 (or the pseudogene TRBV3-2), the J gene TRBJ1-2, with 8 bases that match TRBD1. The ends lost 4 bases at V and 5 bases at J; junction bases unmatched: 3. The CDR3 extends over 13 amino acids. Germline CDR1 is LGHDT and CDR2 is YNNKEL (reference sequence). CDR3 sequence (DNA): TGTGCCAGCAGCCGGACAGGGTGGTATGGCTACACCTTC. It is translated as CASSRTGWYGYTF.

This chain links TRBV5-4 with TRBJ1-2, with D possibly TRBD1 on 6 matching bases. CDR1 is SGHNT and CDR2 is YYREEE in the germline V gene (reference sequence). This CDR3 is 16 amino acids long. The V and J ends lost 0 bases and 7 bases respectively, with 19 bases between them. The CDR3 region has the DNA TGTGCCAGCAGCTTGGTGGGGACATCCCCCTGGGGTGGCTACACCTTC. Translation gives CASSLVGTSPWGGYTF.

This clone was seen just once. The chain combines TRBV5-4 with TRBJ1-1; perhaps TRBD1 as D (6 bases). CDR3 size: 16 residues. With 4 bases removed from V and 3 bases from J, the gap between germline ends came to 19 bases. Germline V lookup: CDR1 SGHNT, CDR2 YYREEE (reference sequence). The chain's CDR3 is CASSPSGGGRYTEAFF. The CDR3 bases are TGTGCCAGCAGCCCTTCTGGGGGGGGGCGTTACACTGAAGCTTTCTTT. Full variable domain (outside the CDR3, taken from reference TRBV5-4 and TRBJ1-1): ETGVTQSPTHLIKTRGQQVTLRCSSQSGHNTVSWYQQALGQGPQFIFQYYREEENGRGNFPPRFSGLQFPNYSSELNVNALELDDSALYLCASSPSGGGRYTEAFFGQGTRLTVV.

V usage is TRBV5-5 and J usage is TRBJ2-3; D is ambiguous. V was clipped by 2 bases and J by 3 bases, with 7 bases between them. Germline-derived CDR1 and CDR2 are SGHKS and YYEKEE (reference sequence). The CDR3 has 13 residues. The CDR3 is CASSFGPTDTQYF. The CDR3, as DNA: TGTGCCAGCAGCTTTGGCCCGACAGATACGCAGTATTTT.

The rearrangement uses TRBV27 and TRBJ2-7; maybe TRBD1 (6 bases). V was cut by 5 bases and J by 8 bases, with 22 bases left in between. The CDR3 covers 15 residues. The germline V gene encodes CDR1 MNHEY and CDR2 SMNVEV (reference sequence). CDR3 nucleotides: TGTGCCAGCAGTGTATTCCGGGACACCCTCGGAAAGCAGTACTTC. Protein product: CASSVFRDTLGKQYF.

The chain combines TRBV5-1 with TRBJ2-1, with a tentative D call TRBD2 (7 bases). V gave up 4 bases and J gave up 6 bases, with 26 bases separating them. In germline, CDR1 is SGHRS, CDR2 YFSETQ. The CDR3 is made up of 18 amino acids. CDR3 DNA sequence: TGCGCCAGCAGCCCCTCCCCCCCGGGCGGGGGCAGGGGCAATGAGCAGTTCTTC. Translation gives CASSPSPPGGGRGNEQFF.

The chain joins TRBV9 to TRBJ1-2, with D uncertain. The CDR3 is made up of 13 amino acids. V lost 2 bases and J lost 1, with 6 bases in between. CDR1 and CDR2 (germline): SGDLS, YYNGEE. CDR3 sequence reads: CASSVARNYGYTF. CDR3 sequence (DNA): TGTGCCAGCAGCGTGGCCCGTAACTATGGCTACACCTTC.

This chain joins TRBV3-1 (or the pseudogene TRBV3-2) and TRBJ1-1; no clear D gene. This CDR3 has 14 residues. Trimming took off 0 bases at V and 1 base at J, with 6 bases between the two ends. Germline lookup yields CDR1 LGHDT and CDR2 YNNKEL (reference sequence). CDR3 nucleotides: TGTGCCAGCAGCCAAGATTCGGGGAACACTGAAGCTTTCTTT. Encoded protein: CASSQDSGNTEAFF.

Note on this clone: This CDR3 is also generated by other DNA sequences in the sample. The chain combines TRBV15 with TRBJ2-5; D might be TRBD2 (6 bases). There are 14 residues in the CDR3. Per the germline V gene, CDR1 is LNHNV and CDR2 is YYDKDF (reference sequence). Deletions cut 3 bases from V and 2 bases from J, with 10 bases between. CDR3 nucleotides: TGTGCCACCAGCAGGACTAGTCGGCAAGAGACCCAGTACTTC. The encoded protein is CATSRTSRQETQYF.

The chain is built from TRBV19 and TRBJ2-2; a possible D gene is TRBD1 (6 bases). The CDR3 extends over 15 amino acids. V lost 3 bases and J 5 bases, leaving 13 bases between the germline ends. Germline-derived CDR1 and CDR2 are LNHDA and SQIVND (reference sequence). The CDR3 here is CASSMAQGKTGELFF. The CDR3 bases are TGTGCCAGTAGTATGGCTCAGGGGAAAACCGGGGAGCTGTTTTTT.

CDR3 region: CASGSSGNPEQFF. CDR3 DNA: TGTGCTAGTGGTTCGTCCGGGAACCCTGAGCAGTTCTTC. The rearrangement joins TRBV12-5 to TRBJ2-1; possible D gene TRBD2, 5 bases. Trimming took off 4 bases at V and 9 bases at J, with 13 bases between the two ends. This CDR3 spans 13 amino acids. CDR1 LGHNT and CDR2 FRNRAP come from the germline V gene.

The J gene is TRBJ1-5, the V gene TRBV6-6; TRBD1 is a possible D gene (5 bases). V lost 2 bases, J lost 15 bases, and 14 bases lay in between. Germline V gives CDR1 MNHNY, CDR2 SVGAGI (reference sequence). The CDR3 consists of 12 residues. CDR3 protein: CASSYSGAGMHF. CDR3 nucleotide sequence: TGTGCCAGCAGTTACAGCGGGGCAGGAATGCATTTT.

The chain recombines TRBV6-5 with TRBJ2-5; the match to TRBD1 covers 7 bases. The CDR3 covers 13 residues. Losses at the gene ends were 6 bases for V and 5 bases for J; bases not matched to a gene: 6. The germline CDR1 and CDR2 sequences are MNHEY and SVGAGI. The CDR3 protein is CASSRQGSETQYF. The CDR3 coding sequence is TGTGCCAGCAGCCGACAGGGATCGGAGACCCAGTACTTC.

The chain links TRBV10-2 to TRBJ2-1; D may be TRBD2 (5 bases). Germline CDR1 reads WSHSY; CDR2 reads SAAADI. V was pared by 1 base and J by 5 bases, with 6 bases between. The CDR3 consists of 13 residues. The CDR3 DNA reads as TGCGCCAGCAGTGAGTTGCGGGACAATGAGCAGTTCTTC. Encoded protein: CASSELRDNEQFF.

The chain couples TRBV30 to TRBJ1-1, with 7 bases lining up with TRBD1. Germline lookup yields CDR1 GTSNPN and CDR2 SVGIG (reference sequence). V was clipped by 7 bases and J by 4 bases; unmatched bases: 9. This CDR3 contains 13 residues. In DNA form, the CDR3 reads TGTGCCTCGGACTACACAGGGGCCACTGAAGCTTTCTTT. Translated: CASDYTGATEAFF.

The J gene is TRBJ2-3, the V gene TRBV10-3, with TRBD2 matching 9 bases. The CDR3 has 19 amino acids. Unmatched junction bases numbered 19, after V lost 7 bases and J lost 2 bases. The germline CDR1 and CDR2 sequences are ENHRY and SYGVKD. CDR3 nucleotide sequence: TGTGCCATCAAGCGGGAAATGGGGAATAGCGGGGGCCACACAGATACGCAGTATTTT. Its translation is CAIKREMGNSGGHTDTQYF.

This chain joins TRBV7-9 and TRBJ1-6; 10 bases agree with TRBD1. CDR1 SEHNR and CDR2 FQNEAQ come from the germline V gene (reference sequence). V dropped 5 bases and J dropped 13; count of bases not matched to a gene: 11. This CDR3 comprises 15 residues. CDR3 in amino acids: CASSPAGTGATPLHF. The CDR3 bases are TGTGCCAGCAGCCCCGCCGGGACAGGGGCAACCCCCCTCCACTTT.

J is TRBJ2-3 and V is TRBV7-8, with 8 bases lining up with TRBD1. Looked up from germline, CDR1 is SGHVS and CDR2 is FQNEAQ. J gave up 1 base and V 3 bases, and 6 bases lay outside the gene matches. The CDR3 is 16 residues long. The chain's CDR3 is CASSFYTGGGTDTQYF. The CDR3 DNA follows: TGTGCCAGCAGCTTCTATACAGGGGGTGGCACAGATACGCAGTATTTT.

V usage is TRBV7-3 and J usage is TRBJ2-7; no reliable D call. Germline values: CDR1 SGHTA, CDR2 FQGTGA. The CDR3 has 13 amino acids. Trimming removed 5 bases from V and 3 bases from J, with 11 bases in between. CDR3 loop: CASSQRLNYEQYF. The CDR3 DNA follows: TGTGCCAGCAGCCAACGACTGAACTACGAGCAGTACTTC.

CDR3 loop: CASSFSRGGQETQYF. CDR3 bases: TGCGCCAGCAGCTTTAGTAGGGGGGGGCAAGAGACCCAGTACTTC. The chain uses TRBV5-1 and TRBJ2-5; a weak D match, TRBD2 (7 bases). Trimming took 2 bases from V and 2 from J, leaving 13 bases between them. The CDR3 totals 15 residues. Germline V lookup: CDR1 SGHRS, CDR2 YFSETQ.

The chain joins TRBV5-1 to TRBJ2-5; D remains unclear. Looked up from germline, CDR1 is SGHRS and CDR2 is YFSETQ. The CDR3 runs to 11 residues. Trimming took off 2 bases at V and 5 bases at J, with 4 bases between the two ends. CDR3 sequence: CASSFMETQYF. For the CDR3, the DNA is TGCGCCAGCAGCTTTATGGAGACCCAGTACTTC.

This sequence joins TRBV3-1 (or the pseudogene TRBV3-2) and TRBJ2-1; 9 bases map to TRBD2. This CDR3 has 18 amino acids. Germline loops: CDR1 LGHDT, CDR2 YNNKEL (reference sequence). V gave up 4 bases and J gave up 3 bases; unmatched junction bases: 13. The CDR3 protein is CASSLSRASGVLYNEQFF. DNA of the CDR3: TGTGCCAGCAGCCTAAGTAGGGCTAGCGGGGTGCTCTACAATGAGCAGTTCTTC.

This chain links TRBV5-1 with TRBJ2-5; D may be TRBD2 (6 bases). The CDR3 loop spans 13 amino acids. V lost 0 bases to trimming and J lost 4 bases, with 7 bases between them. CDR1 and CDR2 from the germline V gene are SGHRS and YFSETQ. CDR3 DNA: TGCGCCAGCAGCTTGGCCGGGAGAGAGACCCAGTACTTC. Translated, it gives CASSLAGRETQYF.

The chain carries TRBV4-2 and TRBJ2-7; 9 bases are shared with TRBD1. V was pared by 4 bases and J by 5 bases, with 3 bases of the junction left unmatched. Germline V gene sequence: CDR1 LGHNA, CDR2 YNFKEQ. The CDR3 has 13 residues. As DNA, the CDR3 is TGTGCCAGCAGCCCCCGACAGGGGGACGAGCAGTACTTC. Protein product: CASSPRQGDEQYF.

This clone appeared once. The chain links TRBV18 to TRBJ2-3, with TRBD2 matching 7 bases. V dropped 4 bases and J dropped 3; count of bases not matched to a gene: 16. This CDR3 comprises 18 residues. Germline V gene data show CDR1 as KGHSH and CDR2 as LQKENI. The CDR3 DNA is TGTGCCAGCTCACGTGGGGTCCCAGCGGGGTCCGGAACAGATACGCAGTATTTT. It is translated as CASSRGVPAGSGTDTQYF.

The chain uses TRBV6-5 and TRBJ1-5; the D gene is possibly TRBD1 (5 bases). The germline V gene encodes CDR1 MNHEY and CDR2 SVGAGI. The CDR3 is 14 amino acids. V was shortened by 7 bases and J by 2 bases, with 12 bases between the two germline ends. This CDR3 is CASNQGVRNQPQHF. The CDR3 coding sequence is TGTGCCAGCAACCAAGGGGTGCGCAATCAGCCCCAGCATTTT.

The genes are TRBV7-2 and TRBJ2-7; 8 bases align to TRBD2. The CDR3 extends over 17 amino acids. The J segment lost 0 bases and the V segment lost 0 bases, leaving 7 bases of the junction unmatched. Per the germline V gene, CDR1 is SGHTA and CDR2 is FQGNSA. DNA of the CDR3: TGTGCCAGCAGCTTAGCCGGGGGGGGCCTCGGCTCCTACGAGCAGTACTTC. It encodes CASSLAGGGLGSYEQYF.

The chain carries TRBV6-6 and TRBJ1-3, with D perhaps TRBD1 (5 bases). Germline assignment: CDR1 MNHNY and CDR2 SVGAGI (reference sequence). This CDR3 region has 13 residues. Trimming pared 6 bases from V and 4 bases from J, leaving 10 bases between. DNA of the CDR3: TGTGCCAGCAGCGAGACAGTAGGAAACACCATATATTTT. It is translated as CASSETVGNTIYF.

The chain joins TRBV29-1 to TRBJ2-3, with 13 bases aligning to TRBD2. V gave up 6 bases and J gave up 1 base; unmatched junction bases: 4. Germline CDR1 is SQVTM and CDR2 is ANQGSEA. The CDR3 covers 15 residues. Written as DNA, the CDR3 is TGCAGCGTCGTAGGACTAGCGGGGGGCACAGATACGCAGTATTTT. Amino acids: CSVVGLAGGTDTQYF.